This TCR beta chain was captured in a study of HIV-infected patients and healthy controls (dated by TCRdb to between 2013 and 2015). For the wider study: Whether deep TCR repertoire sequencing of small blood samples from HIV patients could capture immune perturbation and reconstitution was tested in the study. The full study reports these points: Alpha-chain CDR3s from MAIT cells occurred at high frequency in healthy controls but were severely depleted in HIV+ repertoires. Most CMV-associated CDR3s became more frequent during therapy, although their change was not significant, whereas HIV-associated CDR3s showed a significant decrease in frequency. In size-matched repertoire data, the apparent post-therapy recovery of the Gini index in HIV-infected patients was not replicated. Healthy control repertoires showed roughly threefold more distinct CDR3s and higher Shannon diversity than untreated HIV+ repertoires. Compared with controls, HIV-infected patients showed significantly different mean usage of eight alpha and eight beta V genes. Significantly higher mean Gini indices were seen in HIV-infected repertoires than in controls, possibly reflecting oligoclonality. Alpha-beta chain pairing was not determined in the samples. Processing was restricted to sixteen HIV-infected individuals, which the authors judged to be a major constraint on the generalizability of the findings. The dynamics of distinct T-cell subpopulations could not be separated, and sequencing depth was restricted, because whole blood was used. Both the Jaccard index and the count of highly shared sequences showed that healthy controls shared more CDR3s between individuals than HIV+ patients did. Differing numbers of distinct sequences in patients and controls hindered comparison, and size-matching assigned excessive weight to rare events in the HIV-infected data. The study did not determine donor HLA types. The observed differences in diversity could not be explained by the slight differences in age and sex profiles between the study cohorts.

This clonotype came up many times. No antigen is known for it. It has no much larger one-base neighbor in the sample; base qualities were not kept. 500 ng RNA was reverse transcribed with SuperScript III using primers against the alpha and beta constant regions. Separate alpha and beta chain libraries were made by chain-specific third strand synthesis with multiplexing indices. The protocol used a single primer pair to amplify all rearrangements within a chain, which avoided primer bias, and attached molecular barcodes to each cDNA molecule. T4 RNA Ligase 1 joined purified cDNA to a 5' RACE adapter that carried a random hexamer and the SP2 sequencing primer site. The authors primed second strand synthesis from the SP2 site with Phusion polymerase and used slow temperature ramps to favor optimal annealing. Each molecule's 12-nucleotide barcode consisted of two random hexamer sequences, both added before amplification and joined together. An amplification PCR of approximately 24 cycles with P5s and P7 primers came after a short first PCR that had added P5 and P7 adapter elements plus a second index. The libraries went through 25 to 35 PCR cycles in total, were quantified on a Qubit, were sized on a Bioanalyzer, and were diluted to around 4 nM. Sequencing of the normalized libraries was done on an Illumina MiSeq using 2 x 250 paired-end kits. MinElute columns were the means by which the reverse transcription reactions were cleaned up, and the reactions were eluted into approximately 11 ul Tris-Cl. A 1:1 ratio of AMPure XP beads was used to clean the adapter ligations after they had run for 20 to 25 hours at 16 degrees C. Per the authors' processing: A modified Decombinator that output V, J, insert and barcode information was used to process the demultiplexed FASTQ files. Any sequence that shared a barcode yet differed from the dominant sequence was discarded as an error, and the number of original cDNA molecules was estimated by counting barcodes clustered at Levenshtein distance 3. Downstream analyses used R packages ineq, vegan, igraph and RCytoscape, with IMGT nomenclature and CDR3 definitions. V gene usage was calculated across distinct sequences, with every TCR tallied a single time to avoid skew from clonal expansion. Whenever two unique CDR3 amino acid sequences within a donor differed by a single Levenshtein edit, similarity networks linked them. The authors compiled published HIV-specific CDR3s (around 88 alpha, more than 650 beta) and CMV-specific CDR3s (approximately 13 alpha, roughly 250 beta) and searched for them in the repertoires. Random subsampling to size-matched repertoires demonstrated that the decreased diversity in patients did not result from their lower sequence numbers. TCRdb itself trimmed the public reads at Q25 with fastp, ran MiXCR and retained productive beta chains. Each entry merges the rows of one CDR3 protein and shows their most common DNA and genes. The V and J calls were not made by the authors but by TCRdb's processing. This sample gives 9,000 to 9,500 distinct CDR3 sequences in total; roughly 6% of them show up just once. Around 7.7% of the sample goes to the ten largest clones.

Whole blood was used without cell fractionation, so all unsorted peripheral T cells were reflected in the repertoire. Ten uninfected healthy donors were sampled as controls, and four of these ten donors were sampled twice roughly 3 months apart. For RNA extraction, an approximately 2.6 ml sample of peripheral blood was drawn into Tempus tubes. Residual genomic DNA was removed with the TURBO-DNase kit and globin mRNA was depleted with GLOBINclear. This TCR derives from an adult in good health. The specimen was blood.

The DNA sequence is given as TGTGCCAGCAGTTTACTTGGGGACAGGGACTACGAGCAGTACTTC. Its amino acids are CASSLLGDRDYEQYF. The rearrangement joined TRBV12-3 or TRBV12-4 to TRBJ2-7, with 9 bases aligning to TRBD1. Clipping removes 2 bases from V and 3 bases from J, with 5 as the unmatched junction base count. The cysteine opens and the phenylalanine closes a CDR3 of 15 amino acids. The read is trimmed to its CDR3 DNA, 45 bases read in frame from base 1.